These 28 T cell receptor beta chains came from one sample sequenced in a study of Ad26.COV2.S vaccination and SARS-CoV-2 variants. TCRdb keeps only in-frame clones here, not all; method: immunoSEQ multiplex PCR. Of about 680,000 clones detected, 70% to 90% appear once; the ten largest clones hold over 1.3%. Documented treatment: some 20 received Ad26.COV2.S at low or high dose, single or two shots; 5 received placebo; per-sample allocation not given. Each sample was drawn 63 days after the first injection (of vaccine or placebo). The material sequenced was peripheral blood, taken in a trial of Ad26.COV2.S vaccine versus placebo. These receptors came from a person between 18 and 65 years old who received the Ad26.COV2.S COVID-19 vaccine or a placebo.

The CDR3 region has the DNA TGTGCCAGCAGCCCTCTACCGGGAGACAGAAGCAATGAGCAGTTCTTC. Amino acids: CASSPLPGDRSNEQFF. The chain combines TRBV27 with TRBJ2-1; weak D call: TRBD2 (6 bases). The CDR3 runs 16 residues. Germline CDR1 MNHEY, CDR2 SMNVEV (reference sequence). Trimming removed 6 bases at V and 6 bases at J, with 21 bases between.

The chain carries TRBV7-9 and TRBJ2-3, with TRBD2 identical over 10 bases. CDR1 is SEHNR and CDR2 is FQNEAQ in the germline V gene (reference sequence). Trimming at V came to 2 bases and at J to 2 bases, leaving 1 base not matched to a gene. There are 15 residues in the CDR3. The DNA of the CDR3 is TGTGCCAGCAGCTTACTAGCGGGGGACACAGATACGCAGTATTTT. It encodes CASSLLAGDTDTQYF.

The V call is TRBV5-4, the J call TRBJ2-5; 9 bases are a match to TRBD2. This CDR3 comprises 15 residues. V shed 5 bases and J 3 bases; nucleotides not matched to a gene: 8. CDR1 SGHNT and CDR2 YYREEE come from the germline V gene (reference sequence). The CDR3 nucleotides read TGTGCCAGCAGTTCCGGACTAGCGTGGGAAGAGACCCAGTACTTC. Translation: CASSSGLAWEETQYF. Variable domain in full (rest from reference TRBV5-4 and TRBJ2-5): ETGVTQSPTHLIKTRGQQVTLRCSSQSGHNTVSWYQQALGQGPQFIFQYYREEENGRGNFPPRFSGLQFPNYSSELNVNALELDDSALYLCASSSGLAWEETQYFGPGTRLLVL.

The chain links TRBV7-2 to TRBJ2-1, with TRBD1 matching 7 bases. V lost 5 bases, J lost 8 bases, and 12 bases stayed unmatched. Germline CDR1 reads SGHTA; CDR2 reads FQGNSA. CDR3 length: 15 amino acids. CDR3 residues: CASSLQTGPNYEQFF. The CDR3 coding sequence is TGTGCCAGCAGCCTCCAGACAGGGCCCAATTATGAGCAGTTCTTC.

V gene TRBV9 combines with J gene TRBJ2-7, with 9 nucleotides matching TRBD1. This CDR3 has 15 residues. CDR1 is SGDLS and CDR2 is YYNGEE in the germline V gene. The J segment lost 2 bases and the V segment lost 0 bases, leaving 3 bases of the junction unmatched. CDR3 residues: CASSVGQGGTYEQYF. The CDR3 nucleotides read TGTGCCAGCAGCGTAGGACAGGGGGGCACCTACGAGCAGTACTTC.

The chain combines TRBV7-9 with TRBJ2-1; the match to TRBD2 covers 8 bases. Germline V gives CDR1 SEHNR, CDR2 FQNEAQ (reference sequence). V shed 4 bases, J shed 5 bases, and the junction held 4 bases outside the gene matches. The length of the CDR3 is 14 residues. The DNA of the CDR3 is TGTGCCAGCAGCTCCCGGGAGGGAAACAATGAGCAGTTCTTC. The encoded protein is CASSSREGNNEQFF.

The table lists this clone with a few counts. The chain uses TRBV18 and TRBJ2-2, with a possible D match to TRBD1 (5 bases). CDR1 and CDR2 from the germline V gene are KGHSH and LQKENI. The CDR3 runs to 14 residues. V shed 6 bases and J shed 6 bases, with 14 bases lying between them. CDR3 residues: CASSTGVGPGELFF. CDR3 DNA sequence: TGTGCCAGCTCCACAGGAGTAGGTCCCGGGGAGCTGTTTTTT.

In DNA, the CDR3 is TGTGCCAGCAGCTTATGGGACAGGGACACCTCCTATAATTCACCCCTCCACTTT. It codes for CASSLWDRDTSYNSPLHF. This chain joins TRBV7-6 and TRBJ1-6, with 9 bases aligning to TRBD1. CDR1 is SGHVS and CDR2 is FNYEAQ in the germline V gene. The J segment lost 0 bases and the V segment lost 2 bases, leaving 5 bases of the junction unmatched. There are 18 residues in the CDR3.

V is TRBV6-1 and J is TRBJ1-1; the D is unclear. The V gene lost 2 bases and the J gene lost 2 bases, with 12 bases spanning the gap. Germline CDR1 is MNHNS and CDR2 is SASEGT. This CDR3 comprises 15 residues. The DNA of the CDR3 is TGTGCCAGCAGTGAACCTTCGTCGCCCAACACTGAAGCTTTCTTT. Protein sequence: CASSEPSSPNTEAFF.

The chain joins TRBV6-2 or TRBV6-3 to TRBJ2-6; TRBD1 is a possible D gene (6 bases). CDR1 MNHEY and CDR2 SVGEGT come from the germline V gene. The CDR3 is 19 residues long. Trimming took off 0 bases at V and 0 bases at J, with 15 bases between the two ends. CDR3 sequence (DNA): TGTGCCAGCAGTTACTCAAGCAGGGGTCAACCCTCTGGGGCCAACGTCCTGACTTTC. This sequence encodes CASSYSSRGQPSGANVLTF.

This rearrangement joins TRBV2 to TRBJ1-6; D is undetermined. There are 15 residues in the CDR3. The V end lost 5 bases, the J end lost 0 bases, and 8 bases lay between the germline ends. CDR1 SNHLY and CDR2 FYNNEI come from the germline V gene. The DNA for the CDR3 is TGTGCCAGCAGTTATGGCCTCTCCTATAATTCACCCCTCCACTTT. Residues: CASSYGLSYNSPLHF.

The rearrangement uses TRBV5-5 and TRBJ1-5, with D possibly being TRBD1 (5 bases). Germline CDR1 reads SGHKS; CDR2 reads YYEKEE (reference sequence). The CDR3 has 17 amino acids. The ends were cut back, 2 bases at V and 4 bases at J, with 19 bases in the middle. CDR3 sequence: CASSFLGGLEGNQPQHF. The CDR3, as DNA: TGTGCCAGCAGCTTTCTTGGGGGTTTGGAAGGAAATCAGCCCCAGCATTTT.

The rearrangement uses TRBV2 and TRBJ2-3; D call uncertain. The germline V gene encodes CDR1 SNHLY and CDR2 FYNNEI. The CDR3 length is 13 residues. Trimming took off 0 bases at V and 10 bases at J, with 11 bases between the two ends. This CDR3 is CASSEARSPSQYF. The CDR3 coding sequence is TGTGCCAGCAGTGAAGCGAGGAGTCCCTCGCAGTATTTT. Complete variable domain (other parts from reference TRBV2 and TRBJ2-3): EPEVTQTPSHQVTQMGQEVILRCVPISNHLYFYWYRQILGQKVEFLVSFYNNEISEKSEIFDDQFSVERPDGSNFTLKIRSTKLEDSAMYFCASSEARSPSQYFGPGTRLTVL.

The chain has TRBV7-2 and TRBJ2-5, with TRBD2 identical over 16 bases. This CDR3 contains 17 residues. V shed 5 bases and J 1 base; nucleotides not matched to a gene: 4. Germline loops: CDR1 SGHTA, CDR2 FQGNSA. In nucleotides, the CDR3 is TGTGCCAGCAGCCCGGGACTAGCGGGGGGGATCCAAGAGACCCAGTACTTC. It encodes CASSPGLAGGIQETQYF.

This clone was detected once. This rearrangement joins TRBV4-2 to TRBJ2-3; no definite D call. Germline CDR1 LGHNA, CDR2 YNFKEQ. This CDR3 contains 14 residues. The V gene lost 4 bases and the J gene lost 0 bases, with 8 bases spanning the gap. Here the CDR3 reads CASSPVSSTDTQYF. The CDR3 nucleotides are TGTGCCAGCAGCCCCGTCTCTAGCACAGATACGCAGTATTTT.

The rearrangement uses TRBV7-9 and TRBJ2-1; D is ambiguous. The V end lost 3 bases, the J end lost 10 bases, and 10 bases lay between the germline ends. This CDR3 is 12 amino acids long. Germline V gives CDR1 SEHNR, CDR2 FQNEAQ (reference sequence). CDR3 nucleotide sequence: TGTGCCAGCAGCTTCCCATGGCGGGAGCAGTTCTTC. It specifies CASSFPWREQFF.

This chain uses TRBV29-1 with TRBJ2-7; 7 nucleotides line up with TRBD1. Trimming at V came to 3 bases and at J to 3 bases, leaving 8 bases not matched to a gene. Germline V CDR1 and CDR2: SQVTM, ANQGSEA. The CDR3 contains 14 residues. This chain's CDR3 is CSVEGATGDYEQYF. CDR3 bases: TGCAGCGTTGAGGGGGCTACAGGGGACTACGAGCAGTACTTC.

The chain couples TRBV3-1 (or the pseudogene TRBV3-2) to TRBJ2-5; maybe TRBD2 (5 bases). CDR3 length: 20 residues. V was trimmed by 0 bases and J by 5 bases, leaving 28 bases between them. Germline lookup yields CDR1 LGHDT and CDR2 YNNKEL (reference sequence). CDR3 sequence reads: CASSQDPRAVSSLAMETQYF. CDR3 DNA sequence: TGTGCCAGCAGCCAAGACCCTCGGGCCGTGTCTTCTCTAGCAATGGAGACCCAGTACTTC.

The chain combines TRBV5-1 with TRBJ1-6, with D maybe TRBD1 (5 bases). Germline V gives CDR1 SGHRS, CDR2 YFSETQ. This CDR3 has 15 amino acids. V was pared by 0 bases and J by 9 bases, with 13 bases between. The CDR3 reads CASSLGHQGTSPLHF. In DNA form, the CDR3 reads TGCGCCAGCAGCTTGGGGCACCAGGGTACTTCACCCCTCCACTTT.

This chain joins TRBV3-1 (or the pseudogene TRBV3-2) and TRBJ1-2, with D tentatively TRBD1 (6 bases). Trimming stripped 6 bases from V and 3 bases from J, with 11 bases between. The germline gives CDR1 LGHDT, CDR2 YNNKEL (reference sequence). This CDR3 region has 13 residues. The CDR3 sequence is CASRPTGDYGYTF. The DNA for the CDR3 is TGTGCCAGCAGGCCGACAGGTGACTATGGCTACACCTTC.

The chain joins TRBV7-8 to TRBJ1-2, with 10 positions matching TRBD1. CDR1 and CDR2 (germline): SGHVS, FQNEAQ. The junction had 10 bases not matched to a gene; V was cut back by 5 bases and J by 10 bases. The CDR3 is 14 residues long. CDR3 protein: CASSLGTGVSIYTF. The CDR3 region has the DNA TGTGCCAGCAGCCTAGGGACAGGGGTATCCATCTACACCTTC.

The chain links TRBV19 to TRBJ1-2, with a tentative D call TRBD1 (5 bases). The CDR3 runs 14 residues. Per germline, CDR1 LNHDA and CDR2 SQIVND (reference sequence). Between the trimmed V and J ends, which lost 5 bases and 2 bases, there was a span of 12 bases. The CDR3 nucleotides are TGTGCCAGTAGTCCCCAGACAGTGAACTATGGCTACACCTTC. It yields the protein CASSPQTVNYGYTF.

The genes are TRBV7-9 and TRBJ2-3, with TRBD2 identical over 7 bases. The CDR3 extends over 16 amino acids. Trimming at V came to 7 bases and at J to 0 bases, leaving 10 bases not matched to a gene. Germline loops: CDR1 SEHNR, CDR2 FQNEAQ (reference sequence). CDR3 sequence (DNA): TGTGCCAGCACTCTCGGGGGGTCAACTAGCACAGATACGCAGTATTTT. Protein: CASTLGGSTSTDTQYF.

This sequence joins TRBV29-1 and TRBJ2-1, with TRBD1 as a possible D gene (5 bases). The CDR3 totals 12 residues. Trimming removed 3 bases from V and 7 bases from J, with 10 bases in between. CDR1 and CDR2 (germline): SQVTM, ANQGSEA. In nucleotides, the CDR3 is TGCAGCGTTGAGAAGGGGAAGAATGAGCAGTTCTTC. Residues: CSVEKGKNEQFF.

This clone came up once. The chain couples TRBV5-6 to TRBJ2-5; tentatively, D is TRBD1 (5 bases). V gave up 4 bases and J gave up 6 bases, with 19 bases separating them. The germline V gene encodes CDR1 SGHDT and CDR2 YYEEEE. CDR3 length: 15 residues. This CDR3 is CASSSLGQGDKTQYF. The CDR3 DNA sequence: TGTGCCAGCAGCAGCCTCGGGCAGGGTGACAAGACCCAGTACTTC.

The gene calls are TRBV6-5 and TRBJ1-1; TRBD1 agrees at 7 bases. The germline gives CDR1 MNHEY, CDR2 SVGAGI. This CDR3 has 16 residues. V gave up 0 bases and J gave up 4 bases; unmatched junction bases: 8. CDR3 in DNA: TGTGCCAGCAGTTACTCGACAGGGAGGTTGGGCACTGAAGCTTTCTTT. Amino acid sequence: CASSYSTGRLGTEAFF.

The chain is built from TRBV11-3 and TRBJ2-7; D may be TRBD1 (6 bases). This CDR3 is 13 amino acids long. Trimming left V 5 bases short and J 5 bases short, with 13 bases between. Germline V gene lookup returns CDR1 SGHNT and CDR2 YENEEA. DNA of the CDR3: TGTGCCAGCAGCGTAACCCCAGGGGACGAGCAGTACTTC. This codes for CASSVTPGDEQYF. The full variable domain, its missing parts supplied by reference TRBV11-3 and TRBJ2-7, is EAGVVQSPRYKIIEKKQPVAFWCNPISGHNTLYWYLQNLGQGPELLIRYENEEAVDDSQLPKDRFSAERLKGVDSTLKIQPAELGDSAVYLCASSVTPGDEQYFGPGTRLTVT.

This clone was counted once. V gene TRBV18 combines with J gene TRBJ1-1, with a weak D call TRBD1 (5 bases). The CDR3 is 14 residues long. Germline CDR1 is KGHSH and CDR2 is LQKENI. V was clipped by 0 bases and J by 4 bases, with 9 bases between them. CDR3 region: CASSPPDGGTEAFF. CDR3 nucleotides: TGTGCCAGCTCACCACCGGACGGGGGCACTGAAGCTTTCTTT. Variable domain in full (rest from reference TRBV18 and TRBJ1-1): NAGVMQNPRHLVRRRGQEARLRCSPMKGHSHVYWYRQLPEEGLKFMVYLQKENIIDESGMPKERFSAEFPKEGPSILRIQQVVRGDSAAYFCASSPPDGGTEAFFGQGTRLTVV.